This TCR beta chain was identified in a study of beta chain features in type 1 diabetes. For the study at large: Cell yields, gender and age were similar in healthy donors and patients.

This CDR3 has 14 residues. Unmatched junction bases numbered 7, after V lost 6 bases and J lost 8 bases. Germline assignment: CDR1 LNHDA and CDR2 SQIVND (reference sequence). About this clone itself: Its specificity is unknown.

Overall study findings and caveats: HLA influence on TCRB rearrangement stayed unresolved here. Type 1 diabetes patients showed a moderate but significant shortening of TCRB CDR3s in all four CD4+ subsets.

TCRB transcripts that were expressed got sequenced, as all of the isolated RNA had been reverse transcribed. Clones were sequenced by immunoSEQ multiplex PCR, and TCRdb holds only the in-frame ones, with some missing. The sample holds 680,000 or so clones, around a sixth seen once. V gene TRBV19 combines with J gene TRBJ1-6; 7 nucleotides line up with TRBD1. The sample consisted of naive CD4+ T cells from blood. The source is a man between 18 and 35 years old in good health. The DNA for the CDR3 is TGTGCCAGTAGAAAGGGGGCGGATTATTCACCCCTCCACTTT. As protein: CASRKGADYSPLHF.